Listed here are 24 T cell receptor beta chains from one sample, sequenced in a study of early T cells in non-severe SARS-CoV-2 infection. TCRdb re-derived calls from the 5' RACE reads in MiXCR, one entry per CDR3 protein. This sample has around 50,000 distinct CDR3 sequences, with approximately 12% found just once. The specimen was whole blood. The source is an adult who was a healthcare worker with PCR-confirmed SARS-CoV-2 infection or an uninfected control (not recorded which).

The CDR3 is CAITRDKGFSSYTF. CDR3 coding DNA: TGTGCCATCACCAGGGACAAGGGCTTTAGTAGCTACACCTTC. This chain joins TRBV10-3 and TRBJ1-2; perhaps TRBD1 as D (6 bases). The germline V gene has CDR1 ENHRY and CDR2 SYGVKD. The CDR3 is 14 amino acids. V was trimmed by 7 bases and J by 9 bases, leaving 21 bases between them.

A word on this clonotype: A much larger clone is a single base away; this may be a read error. This chain uses TRBV28 with TRBJ2-2, with 10 bases that match TRBD2. Germline loops: CDR1 MDHEN, CDR2 SYDVKM. The length of the CDR3 is 15 residues. The CDR3 DNA is TGTACCAGCAGGGCTAGCGGGGGAGGCACCGGGGAGCTGTTTTTT. It yields the protein CTSRASGGGTGELFF.

This clonotype was observed at least ten times. This sequence joins TRBV11-2 and TRBJ2-7; D remains unclear. Germline values: CDR1 SGHAT, CDR2 FQNNGV. This CDR3 spans 14 amino acids. The V end lost 1 base, the J end lost 0 bases, and 7 bases lay between the germline ends. The CDR3 loop reads CASSLGLSSYEQYF. In DNA, the CDR3 is TGTGCCAGCAGCTTAGGATTGAGCTCCTACGAGCAGTACTTC.

As for this clonotype: A much larger clone lies one base from this, so it may be a read error. The chain combines TRBV3-1 with TRBJ2-1, with D possibly being TRBD1 (6 bases). Trimming removed 1 base from V and 5 bases from J, with 9 bases in between. CDR1 and CDR2 from the germline V gene are LGHDT and YNNKEL (reference sequence). The CDR3 loop spans 14 amino acids. CDR3 DNA sequence: TGTGCCAGCAGCCAAGTCCCAGGGGACAATGAGCAGTTCTTC. As protein: CASSQVPGDNEQFF.

Worth noting for this clonotype: A read error may be the cause here, since a much bigger clone is one base away. The rearrangement joins TRBV7-3 to TRBJ1-2, with 9 bases lining up with TRBD1. The CDR3 totals 16 residues. The germline V gene has CDR1 SGHTA and CDR2 FQGTGA. The CDR3 spells CSSSLNRAGQGSGYTF. The CDR3 DNA sequence: TGTTCCAGCAGCTTAAATAGGGCGGGACAGGGTTCCGGCTACACCTTC.

The chain employs TRBV5-1 and TRBJ1-2; tentatively, D is TRBD1 (6 bases). The germline V gene has CDR1 SGHRS and CDR2 YFSETQ. The CDR3 spans 14 residues. Trimming left V 3 bases short and J 6 bases short, with 15 bases between. The CDR3 sequence is CASSWTDNNHGYTF. CDR3 DNA: TGCGCCAGCAGCTGGACAGACAACAACCATGGCTACACCTTC.

The chain employs TRBV7-2 and TRBJ2-1; D remains ambiguous. The length of the CDR3 is 14 residues. The V gene's germline CDR1 is SGHTA and CDR2 FQGNSA. The V end was cut by 7 bases, the J end by 3 bases, with 13 bases between. The CDR3 nucleotides are TGTGCCAGCATGGGGATAAGAGGCTACAATGAGCAGTTCTTC. Translation: CASMGIRGYNEQFF.

This clonotype has a count of ten or more. The V gene is TRBV27, the J gene TRBJ2-3; D gene uncertain. The CDR3 contains 10 residues. CDR1 and CDR2 (germline): MNHEY, SMNVEV (reference sequence). With 10 bases removed from V and 4 bases from J, the gap between germline ends came to 6 bases. CDR3 residues: CAIHSDTQYF. In DNA form, the CDR3 reads TGTGCCATCCATTCAGATACGCAGTATTTT.

This clonotype was counted between two and nine times. The chain recombines TRBV5-5 with TRBJ2-3; D may be TRBD2 (6 bases). CDR3 length equals 13 residues. The germline V and J ends were trimmed by 10 bases and 6 bases, with 18 bases remaining between them. Germline values: CDR1 SGHKS, CDR2 YYEKEE (reference sequence). CDR3 DNA sequence: TGTGCCGCAGGGCGGGGCCCGGGGGATACGCAGTATTTT. This sequence encodes CAAGRGPGDTQYF.

This clonotype was detected only a few times. The gene calls are TRBV11-3 and TRBJ2-1; D gene uncertain. Trimming took off 0 bases at V and 10 bases at J, with 7 bases between the two ends. This CDR3 region has 12 residues. Germline CDR1 reads SGHNT; CDR2 reads YENEEA. CDR3 amino acids: CASSLDSHEQFF. The CDR3 DNA reads as TGTGCCAGCAGCTTAGACTCACACGAGCAGTTCTTC.

This clonotype appeared many times. This chain joins TRBV11-2 and TRBJ2-5; D not certain. V gave up 5 bases and J gave up 1 base, with 11 bases separating them. This CDR3 has 14 amino acids. Germline V gene lookup returns CDR1 SGHAT and CDR2 FQNNGV. CDR3 residues: CASSKRTTQETQYF. DNA for the CDR3: TGTGCCAGCAGCAAGAGGACGACCCAAGAGACCCAGTACTTC.

This chain uses TRBV3-1 with TRBJ1-5; D not resolved. Trimming pared 1 base from V and 6 bases from J, leaving 13 bases between. The germline V gene encodes CDR1 LGHDT and CDR2 YNNKEL (reference sequence). The CDR3 sequence is 15 residues long. The CDR3: CASSQGRQRRQPQHF. In nucleotides, the CDR3 is TGTGCCAGCAGCCAAGGCCGACAACGGCGTCAGCCCCAGCATTTT.

This clonotype was counted many times. V is TRBV19 and J is TRBJ1-5; 8 bases are shared with TRBD1. Germline CDR1 LNHDA, CDR2 SQIVND (reference sequence). V lost 1 base, J lost 2 bases, and 7 bases stayed unmatched. The CDR3 consists of 17 residues. The CDR3 protein is CASSIGPGGFGNQPQHF. The CDR3 DNA reads as TGTGCCAGTAGTATAGGCCCAGGGGGCTTTGGCAATCAGCCCCAGCATTTT.

DNA of the CDR3: TGTGCCTTTAGCGGGGGTCGAAATGAGCAGTTCTTC. It translates to CAFSGGRNEQFF. The rearrangement joins TRBV30 to TRBJ2-1; TRBD2 matches at 9 bases. Germline assignment: CDR1 GTSNPN and CDR2 SVGIG (reference sequence). The CDR3 extends over 12 amino acids. Trimming removed 7 bases from V and 7 bases from J; junction bases left unmatched: 5.

This chain uses TRBV7-2 with TRBJ2-1, with TRBD1 as a possible D gene (6 bases). Germline values: CDR1 SGHTA, CDR2 FQGNSA. Trimming took off 5 bases at V and 1 base at J, with 15 bases between the two ends. The CDR3 contains 16 residues. Here the CDR3 DNA reads TGTGCCAGCAGCCAGCTTTCGAGGGGGTCCTACAATGAGCAGTTCTTC. Translation: CASSQLSRGSYNEQFF.

This clonotype was detected many times. Germline and junction disagree at one end, which may indicate a read error. The J gene is TRBJ2-1, the V gene TRBV7-7; either TRBD1 or TRBD2 may fit D (5 bases each). The CDR3 extends over 15 amino acids. Germline lookup yields CDR1 SSHAT and CDR2 FNYEAQ (reference sequence). The CDR3 sequence: CASSFPGPAYNEQFF. CDR3 DNA sequence: TGTGCTAGCAGCTTCCCGGGACCAGCCTACAATGAGCAGTTCTTC.

This clonotype came up many times. V and J are TRBV27 and TRBJ1-5; 10 nucleotides agree with TRBD1. Germline trimming cut 10 bases from V and 3 bases from J; bases unmatched to any gene: 9. There are 15 residues in the CDR3. Germline-derived CDR1 and CDR2 are MNHEY and SMNVEV (reference sequence). CDR3 coding DNA: TGTGCCACCAAGCCGGGACAGGGGCCCAATCAGCCCCAGCATTTT. This codes for CATKPGQGPNQPQHF.

This clonotype was picked up many times. The J gene is TRBJ2-1, the V gene TRBV7-9, with 7 bases that match TRBD2. CDR1 and CDR2 from the germline V gene are SEHNR and FQNEAQ (reference sequence). Trimming removed 5 bases from V and 7 bases from J; junction bases left unmatched: 11. CDR3 length equals 15 residues. CDR3 sequence (DNA): TGTGCCAGCAGCCCTCGCGGGGGTAGGTTGAATGAGCAGTTCTTC. This gives the protein CASSPRGGRLNEQFF.

The V gene is TRBV11-2, the J gene TRBJ2-7, with D possibly being TRBD2 (7 bases). V shed 5 bases and J shed 0 bases, with 11 bases lying between them. Germline-derived CDR1 and CDR2 are SGHAT and FQNNGV. This CDR3 spans 14 amino acids. In nucleotides, the CDR3 is TGTGCCAGCAGCAGGGCGGGGGCCTCCTACGAGCAGTACTTC. Residues: CASSRAGASYEQYF. Full variable domain (rest looked up from reference TRBV11-2 and TRBJ2-7): EAGVAQSPRYKIIEKRQSVAFWCNPISGHATLYWYQQILGQGPKLLIQFQNNGVVDDSQLPKDRFSAERLKGVDSTLKIQPAKLEDSAVYLCASSRAGASYEQYFGPGTRLTVT.

The V gene is TRBV4-2, the J gene TRBJ2-2; either TRBD1 or TRBD2 may supply D (5 bases each). CDR1 is LGHNA, CDR2 YNFKEQ, per germline. The CDR3 spans 15 residues. V was cut by 4 bases and J by 6 bases, with 15 bases left in between. Here the CDR3 reads CASSRQQVGAGELFF. Written as DNA, the CDR3 is TGTGCCAGCAGCCGGCAACAGGTGGGGGCCGGGGAGCTGTTTTTT.

This clonotype was seen repeatedly, ten times or more. The chain links TRBV10-3 to TRBJ1-6, with TRBD1 matching 8 bases. The CDR3 covers 16 residues. CDR1 and CDR2 from the germline V gene are ENHRY and SYGVKD. V gave up 7 bases and J gave up 3 bases; unmatched junction bases: 8. The CDR3 spells CAINPGTGNYNSPLHF. CDR3 in DNA: TGTGCCATCAACCCGGGGACAGGAAACTATAATTCACCCCTCCACTTT.

There are a few counts of this clonotype. The rearrangement uses TRBV29-1 and TRBJ1-1; D not resolved. V lost 5 bases to trimming and J lost 6 bases, with 7 bases between them. Germline CDR1 SQVTM, CDR2 ANQGSEA. CDR3 length equals 10 residues. DNA for the CDR3: TGCAGCGTTACGACGGCTGAAGCTTTCTTT. It encodes CSVTTAEAFF.

This clonotype was found many times. The chain couples TRBV28 to TRBJ1-2; 7 nucleotides align to TRBD1. CDR1 MDHEN and CDR2 SYDVKM come from the germline V gene. This CDR3 region has 14 residues. J gave up 12 bases and V 5 bases, and 15 bases lay outside the gene matches. CDR3 nucleotides: TGTGCCAGCAGTATGACCGGGACAGTGCCTGAAGACACCTTC. Residues: CASSMTGTVPEDTF.

This clonotype was observed at least ten times. This chain connects TRBV7-2 to TRBJ2-5; the D gene is possibly TRBD2 (6 bases). CDR1 SGHTA and CDR2 FQGNSA come from the germline V gene. This CDR3 has 14 residues. Trimming stripped 5 bases from V and 2 bases from J, with 12 bases between. As DNA, the CDR3 is TGTGCCAGCAGCCCCCGGGACTGGCAAGAGACCCAGTACTTC. It specifies CASSPRDWQETQYF.